The 32 T cell receptor beta chains given below trace back to one sample, sequenced in a study of T cell responses to AZD1222 COVID-19 vaccine. The assay was immunoSEQ multiplex PCR, and TCRdb's table has in-frame clones only and misses some. Here the sample spans around 140,000 clones, approximately 90% being singletons. The sample here was peripheral blood, taken on day 0 of AZD1222 vaccination. The receptors come from an adult in good health.

The J gene is TRBJ1-1, the V gene TRBV30; no reliable D call. This CDR3 has 13 amino acids. Germline V lookup: CDR1 GTSNPN, CDR2 SVGIG (reference sequence). The V and J ends lost 5 bases and 0 bases respectively, with 10 bases between them. CDR3 DNA: TGTGCCTGGGGAAAGGGAATGAACACTGAAGCTTTCTTT. It specifies CAWGKGMNTEAFF.

The CDR3 region is CASSHTYGYTF. The DNA for the CDR3 is TGTGCCAGCAGCCATACCTATGGCTACACCTTC. The chain is built from TRBV3-1 (or the pseudogene TRBV3-2) and TRBJ1-2; D gene uncertain. Germline CDR1 LGHDT, CDR2 YNNKEL (reference sequence). The CDR3 consists of 11 residues. V lost 3 bases and J lost 4, with 3 bases in between.

V and J are TRBV3-1 (or the pseudogene TRBV3-2) and TRBJ2-7, with D perhaps TRBD2 (5 bases). The CDR3 length is 12 residues. Trimming removed 4 bases from V and 4 bases from J, with 8 bases in between. CDR1 LGHDT and CDR2 YNNKEL come from the germline V gene (reference sequence). CDR3 nucleotides: TGTGCCAGCAGCCTTAGGACTTACGAGCAGTACTTC. Encoded protein: CASSLRTYEQYF.

This chain joins TRBV5-6 and TRBJ1-2; D uncertain. The V end lost 1 base, the J end lost 5 bases, and 6 bases lay between the germline ends. The CDR3 extends over 12 amino acids. The V gene's germline CDR1 is SGHDT and CDR2 YYEEEE. CDR3 loop: CASSLLSYGYTF. The CDR3, as DNA: TGTGCCAGCAGCTTGCTGAGTTATGGCTACACCTTC. Supplemented by reference TRBV5-6 and TRBJ1-2, the full variable domain reads DAGVTQSPTHLIKTRGQQVTLRCSPKSGHDTVSWYQQALGQGPQFIFQYYEEEERQRGNFPDRFSGHQFPNYSSELNVNALLLGDSALYLCASSLLSYGYTFGSGTRLTVV.

V is TRBV6-6 and J is TRBJ2-2, with TRBD2 as a possible D gene (5 bases). Per germline, CDR1 MNHNY and CDR2 SVGAGI (reference sequence). This CDR3 is 15 amino acids long. V was pared by 2 bases and J by 2 bases, with 9 bases between. The CDR3 DNA sequence: TGTGCCAGCAGTTACGAAGCGGTAAACACCGGGGAGCTGTTTTTT. Protein product: CASSYEAVNTGELFF.

The chain combines TRBV20-1 with TRBJ1-4; D unclear. Deletions cut 2 bases from V and 7 bases from J, with 5 bases between. CDR1 is DFQATT and CDR2 is SNEGSKA in the germline V gene (reference sequence). The CDR3 loop spans 11 amino acids. CDR3 sequence: CSARQLEKLFF. CDR3 nucleotide sequence: TGCAGTGCTAGACAACTTGAAAAACTGTTTTTT.

The V call is TRBV11-2, the J call TRBJ2-5; 11 positions agree with TRBD2. The CDR3 totals 15 residues. CDR1 is SGHAT, CDR2 FQNNGV, per germline. V was clipped by 4 bases and J by 7 bases; unmatched bases: 8. CDR3: CASSSVAGGPGTQYF. DNA for the CDR3: TGTGCCAGCAGCTCGGTAGCGGGGGGGCCTGGGACCCAGTACTTC. The variable domain in full, completed from reference TRBV11-2 and TRBJ2-5, reads EAGVAQSPRYKIIEKRQSVAFWCNPISGHATLYWYQQILGQGPKLLIQFQNNGVVDDSQLPKDRFSAERLKGVDSTLKIQPAKLEDSAVYLCASSSVAGGPGTQYFGPGTRLLVL.

The chain uses TRBV28 and TRBJ1-4, with a possible D match to TRBD1 (6 bases). V lost 2 bases to trimming and J lost 9 bases, with 10 bases between them. The germline CDR1 and CDR2 sequences are MDHEN and SYDVKM. The length of the CDR3 is 13 residues. CDR3 residues: CASSLQGSKKLFF. In DNA form, the CDR3 reads TGTGCCAGCAGTTTACAGGGGTCCAAAAAACTGTTTTTT.

The chain links TRBV7-9 to TRBJ2-7; tentatively, D is TRBD2 (5 bases). Germline-derived CDR1 and CDR2 are SEHNR and FQNEAQ (reference sequence). The CDR3 consists of 14 residues. V was clipped by 1 base and J by 6 bases, with 13 bases between them. The CDR3 sequence is CASSLGARVSEQYF. In DNA form, the CDR3 reads TGTGCCAGCAGCTTAGGCGCGCGGGTTAGCGAGCAGTACTTC.

CDR3 protein: CASTPGTGRMGTEAFF. CDR3 coding DNA: TGTGCCAGCACCCCCGGGACAGGGAGAATGGGAACTGAAGCTTTCTTT. The chain joins TRBV27 to TRBJ1-1; TRBD1 aligns across 9 bases. With V trimmed by 7 bases and J by 5 bases, 14 bases remained unmatched. CDR1 is MNHEY, CDR2 SMNVEV, per germline (reference sequence). This CDR3 is built from 16 residues.

The chain is built from TRBV6-5 and TRBJ1-1, with no clear D. This CDR3 is built from 14 residues. The germline V gene encodes CDR1 MNHEY and CDR2 SVGAGI. Trimming left V 6 bases short and J 6 bases short, with 17 bases between. CDR3 nucleotides: TGTGCCAGCAGGGGGTTTGGGGAAAGCGCTGAAGCTTTCTTT. It yields the protein CASRGFGESAEAFF.

This chain links TRBV2 with TRBJ2-7, with D tentatively TRBD1 (5 bases). The CDR3 is 16 residues long. Trimming removed 3 bases from V and 4 bases from J, with 19 bases in between. Germline CDR1 SNHLY, CDR2 FYNNEI. CDR3 DNA sequence: TGTGCCAGCAGTGATTTGAACGGCAGGGAAGGTTACGAGCAGTACTTC. Protein sequence: CASSDLNGREGYEQYF.

The rearrangement joins TRBV5-1 to TRBJ2-7; D is possibly TRBD1 or TRBD2 (6 bases each). The germline gives CDR1 SGHRS, CDR2 YFSETQ. Trimming shortened V by 0 bases and J by 4 bases, and 17 bases separated the two germline ends. The CDR3 extends over 16 amino acids. The CDR3 sequence is CASSLAQAGGLYEQYF. The CDR3 DNA reads TGCGCCAGCAGCTTGGCCCAGGCTGGGGGGCTATACGAGCAGTACTTC. The variable domain in full, with the rest retrieved from reference TRBV5-1 and TRBJ2-7, is KAGVTQTPRYLIKTRGQQVTLSCSPISGHRSVSWYQQTPGQGLQFLFEYFSETQRNKGNFPGRFSGRQFSNSRSEMNVSTLELGDSALYLCASSLAQAGGLYEQYFGPGTRLTVT.

The chain combines TRBV11-2 with TRBJ1-2, with D maybe TRBD1 (5 bases). V was shortened by 1 base and J by 7 bases, with 10 bases between the two germline ends. Per germline, CDR1 SGHAT and CDR2 FQNNGV. CDR3 length equals 13 residues. DNA for the CDR3: TGTGCCAGCAGCTTAGGCGGTCAGGGTGGCTACACCTTC. Residues: CASSLGGQGGYTF.

V gene TRBV3-1 (or the pseudogene TRBV3-2) combines with J gene TRBJ2-2, with D maybe TRBD2 (5 bases). From germline, CDR1 is LGHDT and CDR2 YNNKEL (reference sequence). Trimming shortened V by 2 bases and J by 2 bases, and 15 bases separated the two germline ends. This CDR3 is 17 amino acids long. For the CDR3, the DNA is TGTGCCAGCAGCCAAACGACGATGAGGGTAAACACCGGGGAGCTGTTTTTT. It specifies CASSQTTMRVNTGELFF.

The CDR3, as DNA: TGTGCCAGCAGCAAAAGACAGGGTAGCAATCAGCCCCAGCATTTT. Its protein product is CASSKRQGSNQPQHF. This chain links TRBV27 with TRBJ1-5; TRBD1 aligns across 7 bases. J gave up 0 bases and V 6 bases, and 5 bases lay outside the gene matches. Germline CDR1 is MNHEY and CDR2 is SMNVEV (reference sequence). The CDR3 length is 15 residues.

The V and J genes are TRBV7-9 and TRBJ1-2; 9 bases are shared with TRBD1. Germline V gives CDR1 SEHNR, CDR2 FQNEAQ (reference sequence). V lost 0 bases and J lost 7; bases outside the gene matches: 3. The CDR3 has 14 residues. The CDR3 coding sequence is TGTGCCAGCAGCTTAGCCCACAGGGGGCTTGGCTACACCTTC. Its protein is CASSLAHRGLGYTF.

The chain combines TRBV28 with TRBJ2-2, with D hard to call. This CDR3 comprises 12 residues. The V and J ends lost 1 base and 6 bases respectively, with 3 bases between them. Germline V gives CDR1 MDHEN, CDR2 SYDVKM. The CDR3 region is CASSLFSGELFF. The CDR3 DNA reads as TGTGCCAGCAGTTTATTTTCCGGGGAGCTGTTTTTT.

The chain carries TRBV28 and TRBJ2-7; possible D gene TRBD2, 6 bases. Looked up from germline, CDR1 is MDHEN and CDR2 is SYDVKM. This CDR3 contains 15 residues. The V end was cut by 1 base, the J end by 1 base, with 11 bases between. The CDR3 reads CASSLYGGASYEQYF. The CDR3 nucleotides read TGTGCCAGCAGTTTATATGGCGGGGCGTCCTACGAGCAGTACTTC.

This chain connects TRBV9 to TRBJ1-1; 9 nucleotides agree with TRBD1. Germline V gene sequence: CDR1 SGDLS, CDR2 YYNGEE. Trimming at V came to 3 bases and at J to 5 bases, leaving 5 bases not matched to a gene. The CDR3 has 14 residues. The CDR3 DNA reads as TGTGCCAGCAGCGGTCCGGGACAGGGAACTGAAGCTTTCTTT. This translates into CASSGPGQGTEAFF. The full variable domain, its missing parts supplied by reference TRBV9 and TRBJ1-1, is DSGVTQTPKHLITATGQRVTLRCSPRSGDLSVYWYQQSLDQGLQFLIQYYNGEERAKGNILERFSAQQFPDLHSELNLSSLELGDSALYFCASSGPGQGTEAFFGQGTRLTVV.

About this clone: Other DNA sequences in the same sample also yield this CDR3. The CDR3 sequence: CASSPGANYEQYF. CDR3 nucleotide sequence: TGTGCCAGCTCACCAGGGGCGAACTACGAGCAGTACTTC. This sequence joins TRBV18 and TRBJ2-7; maybe TRBD1 (5 bases). Trimming left V 2 bases short and J 3 bases short, with 8 bases between. CDR1 KGHSH and CDR2 LQKENI come from the germline V gene. The CDR3 spans 13 residues.

The rearrangement links TRBV27 to TRBJ1-4; D possibly corresponds to TRBD1 (6 bases). Germline V gives CDR1 MNHEY, CDR2 SMNVEV (reference sequence). Deletions cut 10 bases from V and 0 bases from J, with 18 bases between. This CDR3 comprises 16 residues. CDR3 in amino acids: CATSEAGATTNEKLFF. The CDR3 DNA sequence: TGTGCCACCTCGGAGGCAGGGGCGACAACTAATGAAAAACTGTTTTTT.

The chain has TRBV13 and TRBJ2-3; TRBD2 aligns across 16 bases. The V gene end was trimmed by 4 bases and the J gene end by 6 bases; junction bases not matched to a gene: 10. The CDR3 runs to 18 residues. The germline gives CDR1 PRHDT, CDR2 FYEKMQ (reference sequence). As DNA, the CDR3 is TGTGCCAGCAGCTACCGCGGGGGGACTAGCGGGAGGGGTGATACGCAGTATTTT. Amino acid sequence: CASSYRGGTSGRGDTQYF.

This clone appeared a single time. The J gene is TRBJ2-5, the V gene TRBV5-1, with D possibly TRBD2 on 5 matching bases. V was shortened by 1 base and J by 3 bases, with 13 bases between the two germline ends. The CDR3 is 15 residues long. CDR1 and CDR2 from the germline V gene are SGHRS and YFSETQ. The CDR3 DNA reads as TGCGCCAGCAGCTTGCGGGAAACCCTTAAAGAGACCCAGTACTTC. It specifies CASSLRETLKETQYF.

The chain recombines TRBV19 with TRBJ1-1, with a possible D match to TRBD1 (5 bases). CDR1 is LNHDA and CDR2 is SQIVND in the germline V gene (reference sequence). V lost 4 bases and J lost 3, with 18 bases in between. This CDR3 is built from 16 residues. CDR3: CASSKGKTAGDTEAFF. CDR3 nucleotide sequence: TGTGCCAGTAGTAAGGGAAAAACTGCGGGGGACACTGAAGCTTTCTTT.

V is TRBV10-3 and J is TRBJ1-3, with D maybe TRBD1 (5 bases). The ends were cut back, 7 bases at V and 4 bases at J, with 20 bases in the middle. The CDR3 has 16 amino acids. Germline CDR1 ENHRY, CDR2 SYGVKD. For the CDR3, the DNA is TGTGCCATCATGGAACACACGGGACCTAGAGGAAACACCATATATTTT. It is translated as CAIMEHTGPRGNTIYF.

This clone was detected a few times. The V call is TRBV23-1, the J call TRBJ1-5; unclear D gene. TRBV23-1 carries the ORF label, with uncertain function. This CDR3 contains 13 residues. The V and J ends lost 8 bases and 9 bases respectively, with 17 bases between them. This CDR3 is CASAISGISPQHF. DNA of the CDR3: TGCGCCAGCGCCATTAGTGGAATATCGCCCCAGCATTTT.

The chain links TRBV7-3 to TRBJ2-6; the D call may be TRBD1 or TRBD2 (6 bases each). V was shortened by 2 bases and J by 0 bases, with 11 bases between the two germline ends. CDR1 is SGHTA and CDR2 is FQGTGA in the germline V gene. This CDR3 region has 17 residues. CDR3 coding DNA: TGTGCCAGCAGCTTACTAGGGGGGATCTCTGGGGCCAACGTCCTGACTTTC. Protein: CASSLLGGISGANVLTF.

The rearrangement links TRBV19 to TRBJ1-1; a possible D gene is TRBD1 (6 bases). V lost 5 bases and J 9 bases, leaving 19 bases between the germline ends. CDR3 length: 14 amino acids. Per germline, CDR1 LNHDA and CDR2 SQIVND (reference sequence). This CDR3 reads CASSDGPGQPKAFF. The CDR3 nucleotides read TGTGCCAGTAGTGATGGCCCCGGACAGCCGAAAGCTTTCTTT. Variable domain in full (rest from reference TRBV19 and TRBJ1-1): DGGITQSPKYLFRKEGQNVTLSCEQNLNHDAMYWYRQDPGQGLRLIYYSQIVNDFQKGDIAEGYSVSREKKESFPLTVTSAQKNPTAFYLCASSDGPGQPKAFFGQGTRLTVV.

The rearrangement links TRBV19 to TRBJ1-5; TRBD1 might be the D (6 bases). Germline CDR1 and CDR2: LNHDA and SQIVND (reference sequence). The CDR3 sequence is 15 residues long. The V and J ends lost 0 bases and 4 bases respectively, with 10 bases between them. The CDR3 DNA follows: TGTGCCAGTAGTATAGACAGGGGAGGTAATCAGCCCCAGCATTTT. Its protein product is CASSIDRGGNQPQHF.

The rearrangement links TRBV30 to TRBJ1-2, with D possibly being TRBD1 (6 bases). The length of the CDR3 is 13 residues. Germline CDR1 GTSNPN, CDR2 SVGIG (reference sequence). V lost 2 bases to trimming and J lost 5 bases, with 12 bases between them. CDR3 DNA: TGTGCCTGGAGTACTGGGGGACAATATGGCTACACCTTC. It yields the protein CAWSTGGQYGYTF.

The table lists this clone with a count of one. The chain combines TRBV6-5 with TRBJ1-2; D uncertain. Per germline, CDR1 MNHEY and CDR2 SVGAGI. The CDR3 runs to 13 residues. The V end was cut by 5 bases, the J end by 8 bases, with 15 bases between. This chain's CDR3 is CASSTGWEGGYTF. CDR3 bases: TGTGCCAGCAGTACGGGATGGGAGGGAGGCTACACCTTC.